These T cell receptor beta chains were read from a single sample in a study of shared clonotypes between healthy human individuals. Assay used: immunoSEQ multiplex PCR; TCRdb lists only in-frame clones, some missing. Of about 95,000 clones detected, 67% appear once; the ten largest clones hold about 42%. Sequenced material: memory CD8+ T cells sorted from blood. These receptors all stem from a man aged 30 to 45 in good health. Both conserved end residues are part of each CDR3. Each record gives: clone size, V gene, D gene, J gene, CDR3 protein, CDR3 DNA. D genes are given only for firm matches. Size is stated for part of the rows, as once, few or many counts, or as a class when the clone is expanded.

.	TRBV30	.	TRBJ2-6	CAWSVPVSGANVLTF	TGTGCCTGGAGTGTACCGGTTTCTGGGGCCAACGTCCTGACTTTC
.	TRBV6-6	.	TRBJ2-1	CASSYFQSTRGHEQFF	TGTGCCAGCAGTTACTTCCAGAGTACCAGGGGCCATGAGCAGTTCTTC
.	TRBV4-1	.	TRBJ2-7	CASSLSRDPVGEQYF	TGCGCCAGCAGCCTCAGCCGGGATCCCGTGGGCGAGCAGTACTTC
.	TRBV27	TRBD1	TRBJ2-1	CASSLSLWDRDEQFF	TGTGCCAGCAGTTTATCTTTGTGGGACAGGGATGAGCAGTTCTTC
.	TRBV29-1	TRBD1	TRBJ1-2	CSVTSPGQGARYYGYTF	TGCAGCGTTACTTCGCCGGGACAGGGGGCCCGGTACTATGGCTACACCTTC
.	TRBV5-6	.	TRBJ1-1	CASSLVDRLNTEAFF	TGTGCCAGCAGCTTGGTGGACAGACTGAACACTGAAGCTTTCTTT
.	TRBV10-2	.	TRBJ2-5	CASSEVLQKETQYF	TGCGCCAGCAGTGAAGTACTCCAGAAGGAGACCCAGTACTTC
.	TRBV20-1	.	TRBJ2-1	CSATVYNEQFF	TGCAGTGCTACGGTTTACAATGAGCAGTTCTTC
.	TRBV29-1	TRBD1	TRBJ1-4	CSVETGDANEKLFF	TGCAGCGTCGAGACAGGGGATGCTAATGAAAAACTGTTTTTT
.	TRBV19	.	TRBJ1-1	CASKAGRNMNTEAFF	TGTGCCAGTAAAGCAGGGAGAAACATGAACACTGAAGCTTTCTTT
medium-sized	TRBV28	.	TRBJ2-2	CASSPVTENTGELFF	TGTGCCAGCAGCCCCGTAACGGAGAACACCGGGGAGCTGTTTTTT
few	TRBV7-3	TRBD2	TRBJ2-1	CASSLGGGPNEQFF	TGTGCCAGCAGCCTTGGGGGAGGGCCGAATGAGCAGTTCTTC
.	TRBV18	TRBD2	TRBJ2-5	CASSPQLAGAGTSSETQYF	TGTGCCAGCTCACCACAGCTAGCGGGAGCGGGGACTTCTTCAGAGACCCAGTACTTC
.	TRBV7-5	.	TRBJ2-6	CASRQSRANVLTF	TGTGCCAGTAGACAAAGTCGGGCCAACGTCCTGACTTTC
.	TRBV10-3	.	TRBJ2-5	CATQQGWGPETQYF	TGTGCCACGCAACAGGGATGGGGCCCAGAGACCCAGTACTTC
once	TRBV27	TRBD1	TRBJ2-6	CASSLLGQGAPTGANVLTF	TGTGCCAGCAGTTTATTAGGACAGGGGGCGCCTACTGGGGCCAACGTCCTGACTTTC
.	TRBV9	.	TRBJ2-1	CASSVAGPPYNEQFF	TGTGCCAGCAGCGTAGCAGGGCCCCCTTACAATGAGCAGTTCTTC
.	TRBV28	.	TRBJ1-3	CASSPGQSGNTIYF	TGTGCCAGCAGTCCTGGACAATCTGGAAACACCATATATTTT
.	TRBV25-1	TRBD1	TRBJ2-5	CASSLGTGKATQYF	TGTGCCAGCAGTTTAGGGACAGGAAAGGCGACCCAGTACTTC
.	TRBV4-1	.	TRBJ1-3	CASSQESRLRGNTIYF	TGCGCCAGCAGCCAAGAGTCCCGTCTACGCGGAAACACCATATATTTT
.	TRBV7-3	.	TRBJ2-1	CASSEGPTYNEQFF	TGTGCCAGCAGCGAAGGACCTACCTACAATGAGCAGTTCTTC
.	TRBV13	.	TRBJ2-3	CASSLPGRNTDTQYF	TGTGCCAGCAGCTTACCAGGACGAAACACAGATACGCAGTATTTT
.	TRBV28	.	TRBJ2-3	CASTGAGYTDTQYF	TGTGCCAGCACCGGGGCCGGGTACACAGATACGCAGTATTTT
.	TRBV29-1	TRBD1	TRBJ2-7	CSVGGGQGREQYF	TGCAGCGTTGGGGGGGGACAGGGACGCGAGCAGTACTTC
.	TRBV7-9	.	TRBJ2-3	CASSLETKGDTQYF	TGTGCCAGCAGCTTAGAGACTAAGGGTGATACGCAGTATTTT
.	TRBV28	.	TRBJ2-7	CASTGDIYEQYF	TGTGCCAGCACTGGGGACATATACGAGCAGTACTTC
.	TRBV6-5	.	TRBJ1-5	CASSYADGQPQHF	TGTGCCAGCAGTTACGCCGATGGGCAGCCCCAGCATTTT
.	TRBV6-4	.	TRBJ2-2	CASSETAENTGELFF	TGTGCCAGCAGTGAAACAGCAGAGAACACCGGGGAGCTGTTTTTT
.	TRBV9	.	TRBJ2-7	CASSSTQGPYEQYF	TGTGCCAGCAGCTCAACACAGGGTCCCTACGAGCAGTACTTC
.	TRBV30	.	TRBJ2-2	CAWSVLWGDTGELFF	TGTGCCTGGAGTGTACTATGGGGAGACACCGGGGAGCTGTTTTTT
.	TRBV9	.	TRBJ2-6	CASSVSSSSSGANVLTF	TGTGCCAGCAGCGTATCCTCCAGTTCCTCTGGGGCCAACGTCCTGACTTTC
.	TRBV19	TRBD2	TRBJ2-1	CASSIDPPSGSLAEQFF	TGTGCCAGTAGTATAGATCCCCCTAGCGGGAGTTTAGCTGAGCAGTTCTTC
.	TRBV19	TRBD1	TRBJ2-7	CASSKGAGYEQYF	TGTGCCAGTAGTAAGGGGGCTGGCTACGAGCAGTACTTC
once	TRBV6-6	.	TRBJ1-5	CASSYAAALGNQPQHF	TGTGCCAGCAGTTATGCGGCAGCCCTTGGCAATCAGCCCCAGCATTTT
.	TRBV19	.	TRBJ2-3	CASSIIRTGTDTQYF	TGTGCCAGTAGTATTATAAGGACGGGCACAGATACGCAGTATTTT